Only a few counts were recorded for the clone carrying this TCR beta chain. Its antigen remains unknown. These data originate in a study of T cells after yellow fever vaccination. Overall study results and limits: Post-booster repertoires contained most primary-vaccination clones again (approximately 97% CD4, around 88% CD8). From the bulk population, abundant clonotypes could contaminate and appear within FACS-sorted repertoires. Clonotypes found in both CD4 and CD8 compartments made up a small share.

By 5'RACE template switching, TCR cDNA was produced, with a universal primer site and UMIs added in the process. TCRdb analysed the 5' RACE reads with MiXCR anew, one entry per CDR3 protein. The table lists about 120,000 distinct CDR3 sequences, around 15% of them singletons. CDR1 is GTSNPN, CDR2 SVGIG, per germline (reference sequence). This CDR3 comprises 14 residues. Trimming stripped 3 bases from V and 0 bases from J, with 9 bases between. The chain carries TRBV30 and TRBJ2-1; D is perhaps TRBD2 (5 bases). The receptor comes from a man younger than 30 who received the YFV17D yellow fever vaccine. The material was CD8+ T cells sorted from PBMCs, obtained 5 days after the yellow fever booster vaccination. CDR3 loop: CAWRVGSSYNEQFF. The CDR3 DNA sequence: TGTGCCTGGAGGGTGGGGAGCTCCTACAATGAGCAGTTCTTC.